This T cell receptor beta chain was recovered during a study of control samples from healthy donors and cancer patients. Generated by immunoSEQ multiplex PCR, the TCRdb table keeps only in-frame clones and is missing some. The sample lists about 2,400 clones, approximately 97% occurring once. Trimming shortened V by 6 bases and J by 0 bases, and 14 bases separated the two germline ends. The length of the CDR3 is 14 residues. Germline assignment: CDR1 SQVTM and CDR2 ANQGSEA. The source of this sequence is a man in his 70s with head and neck cancer. The chain couples TRBV29-1 to TRBJ1-1; D is unclear. Sequenced sample: PBMCs. This chain's CDR3 is CSVPGGPMNTEAFF. The DNA of the CDR3 is TGCAGCGTCCCTGGAGGGCCGATGAACACTGAAGCTTTCTTT.